Below, one T cell receptor (beta chain) is given with its context. The data belong to a study of blood T cell repertoires in COVID-19. The overall study: The United States, Italy and Spain were the sources of the acute and convalescent COVID-19 samples.

In the authors' methods: Amplification of reference gene primers was used by the study to estimate nucleated cell counts. Using immunoSEQ multiplex PCR, the repertoire was profiled, and TCRdb retains in-frame clones only, with some absent. V and J calls plus clone size are reproduced from that table; the DNA served to infer D and trimming. The sample has 60,000 or so clones, almost 85% seen once. Germline V lookup: CDR1 KGHSH, CDR2 LQKENI. CDR3 length: 14 residues. V lost 2 bases and J lost 4; bases outside the gene matches: 4. Input material: peripheral blood. The TCR comes from a man between 60 and 75 years old with acute or convalescent COVID-19. The chain links TRBV18 to TRBJ1-1, with 7 nucleotides matching TRBD1. The CDR3 protein is CASSPTTGATEAFF. CDR3 DNA: TGTGCCAGCTCACCAACCACAGGGGCCACTGAAGCTTTCTTT.